This T cell receptor (beta chain) appears in the sequencing data of a study of memory CD4+ T cells and cytomegalovirus serostatus. Study-wide background: Donors were healthy Belgian adults, 10 or so CMV seropositive and 24 seronegative.

Authors' processing steps: After removing out-of-frame reads, around 2,100,000 distinct TCRbeta sequences remained. Measured with immunoSEQ multiplex PCR; TCRdb has only the in-frame clones, and not every one. For V, J and clone size, that table is used; D and trimming come from the DNA. The sample has about 100,000 clones, around 80% seen once; the top ten hold roughly 4%. The CDR3 consists of 16 residues. V trimming: 1 base; J trimming: 2 bases; junction bases outside the gene matches: 3. CDR1 is SGHNT, CDR2 YENEEA, per germline. This clone was picked up one time. The sort gate was single viable CD3+CD4+CD8-CD45RO+ cells for memory CD4+ T cells. Total CD4+ T cells were enriched by CD4 positive selection.

This chain connects TRBV11-3 to TRBJ2-3, with 10 bases identical to TRBD2. This sequence was found in an adult in good health and CMV-seropositive. Sequences were obtained from memory CD4+ T cells from blood. For the CDR3, the DNA is TGTGCCAGCAGCTTAGCTAGCGGGAGCGACACAGATACGCAGTATTTT. It translates to CASSLASGSDTDTQYF.